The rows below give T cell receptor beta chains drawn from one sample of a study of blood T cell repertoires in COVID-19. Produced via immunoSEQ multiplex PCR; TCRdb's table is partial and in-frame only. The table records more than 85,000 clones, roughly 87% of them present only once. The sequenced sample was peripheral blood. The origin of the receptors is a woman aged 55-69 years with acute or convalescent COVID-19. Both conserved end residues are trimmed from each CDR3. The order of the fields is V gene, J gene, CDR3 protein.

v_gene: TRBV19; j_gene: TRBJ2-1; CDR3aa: ASSRGQGSEQF
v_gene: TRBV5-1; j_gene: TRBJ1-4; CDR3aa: ASSLGGAGVEEKLF
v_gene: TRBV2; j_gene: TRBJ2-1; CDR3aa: ASSGTEYNEQF
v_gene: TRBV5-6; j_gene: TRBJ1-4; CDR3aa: ASSLKGAGEKLF
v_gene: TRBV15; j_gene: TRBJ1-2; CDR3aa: ATSSSRRGYT
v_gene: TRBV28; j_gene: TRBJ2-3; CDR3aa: ASKRTGGTDTQY
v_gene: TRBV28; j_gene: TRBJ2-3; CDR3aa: ASSSPGQTSTDTQY
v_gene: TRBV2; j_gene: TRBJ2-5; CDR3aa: ASSDTGLAGETQY
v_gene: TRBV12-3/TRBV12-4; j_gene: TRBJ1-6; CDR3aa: ASSFKQGSPLH
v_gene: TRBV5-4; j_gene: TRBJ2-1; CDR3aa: ASSLAGHNEQF
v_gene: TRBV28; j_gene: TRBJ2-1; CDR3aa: ASSLIAGLYNEQF
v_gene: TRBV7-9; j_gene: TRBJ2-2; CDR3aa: ASSTGTSGTGELF
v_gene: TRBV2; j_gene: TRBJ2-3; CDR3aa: ASSSSGSGTDTQY
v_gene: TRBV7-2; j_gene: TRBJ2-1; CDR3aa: ASSSQLGRGYNEQF
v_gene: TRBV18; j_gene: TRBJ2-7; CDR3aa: ASSPQQGAYEQY
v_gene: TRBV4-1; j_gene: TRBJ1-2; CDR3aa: ASSQGTGSFYGYT
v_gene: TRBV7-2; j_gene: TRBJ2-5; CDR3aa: ASSFVLQETQY
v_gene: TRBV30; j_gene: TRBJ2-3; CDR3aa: AWSALNTGSQY
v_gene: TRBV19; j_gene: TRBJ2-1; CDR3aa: ASSMVRAGSNNEQF
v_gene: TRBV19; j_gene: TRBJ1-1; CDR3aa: ASIPWGDRAHGLEAF
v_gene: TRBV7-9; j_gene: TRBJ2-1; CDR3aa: ASSLALGRGLNEQF
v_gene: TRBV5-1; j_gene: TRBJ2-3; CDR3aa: ASSTSGRAGDTQY
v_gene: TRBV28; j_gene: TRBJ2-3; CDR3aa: ASGRDTGSWGTDTQY
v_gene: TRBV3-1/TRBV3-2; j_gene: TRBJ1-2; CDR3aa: ASSPAAVPFYGYT
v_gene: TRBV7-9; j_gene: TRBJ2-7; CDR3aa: ASSSSDIYEQY
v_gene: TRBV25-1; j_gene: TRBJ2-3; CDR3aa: ASSEEGGLAGIDTQY
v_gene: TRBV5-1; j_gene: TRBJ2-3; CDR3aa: ASSPSGVAGSPQY
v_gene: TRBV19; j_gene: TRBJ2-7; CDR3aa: ASSISGTRAYEQY
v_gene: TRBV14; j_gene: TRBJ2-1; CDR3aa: ASSQGTRGYEQF
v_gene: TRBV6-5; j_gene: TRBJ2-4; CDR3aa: ASGVGGSAKNIQY
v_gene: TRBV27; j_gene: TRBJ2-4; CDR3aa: ASTTRTQGNIQY
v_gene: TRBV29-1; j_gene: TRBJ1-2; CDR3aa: SVEVNYGYT
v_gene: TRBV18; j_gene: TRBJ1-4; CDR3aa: ASSPVRGSEKLF
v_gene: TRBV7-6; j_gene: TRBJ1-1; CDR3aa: ASSLPGRGKNTEAF
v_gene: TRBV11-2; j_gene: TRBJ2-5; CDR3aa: ASSLGRGETQY
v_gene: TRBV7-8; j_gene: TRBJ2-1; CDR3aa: ASSLASGRYNEQF
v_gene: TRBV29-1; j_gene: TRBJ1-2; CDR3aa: SVGDRAGYT
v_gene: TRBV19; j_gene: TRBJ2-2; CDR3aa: ASSQGLALKITGELF
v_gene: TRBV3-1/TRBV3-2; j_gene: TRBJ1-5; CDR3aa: ASSQGLGGPQPQH
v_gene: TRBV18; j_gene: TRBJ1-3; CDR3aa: ASSPPLRGGNTIY
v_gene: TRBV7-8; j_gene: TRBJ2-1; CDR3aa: ASSPRGPSNEQF
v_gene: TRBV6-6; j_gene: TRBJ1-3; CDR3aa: ASRKTGAGNTIY
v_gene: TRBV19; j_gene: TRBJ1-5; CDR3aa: ASSLPPQGNQPQH
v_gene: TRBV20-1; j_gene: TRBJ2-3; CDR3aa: SASTPSAQY
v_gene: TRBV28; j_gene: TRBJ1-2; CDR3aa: ASKVGGPYGYT
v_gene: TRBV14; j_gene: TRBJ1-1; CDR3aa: ASNDQVNTEAF
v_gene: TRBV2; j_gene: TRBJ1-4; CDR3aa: ASSGTGGAINEKLF
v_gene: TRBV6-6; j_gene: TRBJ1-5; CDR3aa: ASSTVQGAGNQPQH
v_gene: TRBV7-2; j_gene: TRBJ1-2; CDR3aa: ASSSQGQPYGYT